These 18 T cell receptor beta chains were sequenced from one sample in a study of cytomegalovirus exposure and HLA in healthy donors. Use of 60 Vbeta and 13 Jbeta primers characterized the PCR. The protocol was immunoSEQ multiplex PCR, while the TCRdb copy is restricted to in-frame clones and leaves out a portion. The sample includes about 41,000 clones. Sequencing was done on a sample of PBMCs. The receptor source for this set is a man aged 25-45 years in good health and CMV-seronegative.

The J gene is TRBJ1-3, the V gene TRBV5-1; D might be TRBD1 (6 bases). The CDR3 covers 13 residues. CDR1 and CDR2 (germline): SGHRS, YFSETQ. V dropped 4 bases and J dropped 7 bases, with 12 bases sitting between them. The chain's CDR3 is CASSVTGVNTIYF. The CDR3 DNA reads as TGCGCCAGCAGCGTGACAGGAGTGAACACCATATATTTT.

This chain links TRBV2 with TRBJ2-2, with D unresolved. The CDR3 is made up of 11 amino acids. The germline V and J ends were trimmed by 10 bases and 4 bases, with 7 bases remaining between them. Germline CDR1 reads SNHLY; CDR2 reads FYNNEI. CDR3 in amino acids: CATVITGELFF. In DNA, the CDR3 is TGTGCCACGGTTATCACCGGGGAGCTGTTTTTT.

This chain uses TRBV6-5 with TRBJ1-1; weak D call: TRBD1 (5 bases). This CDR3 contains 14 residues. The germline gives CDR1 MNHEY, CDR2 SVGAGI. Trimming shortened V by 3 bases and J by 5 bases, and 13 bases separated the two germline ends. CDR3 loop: CASSYDQGGTEAFF. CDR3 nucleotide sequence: TGTGCCAGCAGTTATGATCAGGGAGGGACTGAAGCTTTCTTT.

CDR3 coding DNA: TGTGCCAGCAGCTTAGGCGAAGGGGGCTACGAGCAGTACTTC. Its protein product is CASSLGEGGYEQYF. The V gene is TRBV5-6, the J gene TRBJ2-7; TRBD1 is a possible D gene (6 bases). This CDR3 is built from 14 residues. Germline values: CDR1 SGHDT, CDR2 YYEEEE. Deletions cut 2 bases from V and 3 bases from J, with 12 bases between.

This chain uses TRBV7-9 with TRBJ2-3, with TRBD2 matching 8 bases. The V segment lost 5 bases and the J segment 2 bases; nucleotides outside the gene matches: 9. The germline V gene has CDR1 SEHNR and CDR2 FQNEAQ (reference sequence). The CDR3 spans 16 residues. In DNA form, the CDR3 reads TGTGCCAGCAGCACCCGGGAGGGGAAGAACACAGATACGCAGTATTTT. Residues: CASSTREGKNTDTQYF.

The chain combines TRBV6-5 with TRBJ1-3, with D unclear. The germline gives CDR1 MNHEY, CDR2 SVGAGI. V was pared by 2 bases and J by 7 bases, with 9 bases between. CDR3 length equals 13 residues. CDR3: CASSYGGGNTIYF. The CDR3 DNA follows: TGTGCCAGCAGTTACGGAGGCGGGAACACCATATATTTT.

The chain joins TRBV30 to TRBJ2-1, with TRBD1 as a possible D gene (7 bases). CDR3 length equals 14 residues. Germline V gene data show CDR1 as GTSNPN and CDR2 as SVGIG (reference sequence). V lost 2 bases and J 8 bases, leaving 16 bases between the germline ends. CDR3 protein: CAWSLTGGGDEQFF. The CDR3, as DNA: TGTGCCTGGAGTCTGACAGGAGGGGGCGATGAGCAGTTCTTC.

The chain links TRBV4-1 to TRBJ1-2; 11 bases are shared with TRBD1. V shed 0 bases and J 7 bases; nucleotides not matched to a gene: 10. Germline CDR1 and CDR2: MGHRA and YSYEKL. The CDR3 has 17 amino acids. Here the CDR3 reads CASSQDHGGDRGSGYTF. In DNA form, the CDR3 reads TGCGCCAGCAGCCAAGATCATGGTGGGGACAGGGGGTCTGGCTACACCTTC.

The chain's CDR3 is CASSVSGARSYNEQFF. The CDR3 bases are TGTGCCAGCAGCGTGTCAGGGGCGAGGTCCTACAATGAGCAGTTCTTC. The V gene is TRBV9, the J gene TRBJ2-1, with a tentative D call TRBD1 (6 bases). The CDR3 loop spans 16 amino acids. In germline, CDR1 is SGDLS, CDR2 YYNGEE. The V and J ends lost 2 bases and 1 base respectively, with 13 bases between them.

The CDR3 coding sequence is TGTGCCATCAGTGAGTCGGGGACTAGCGGGACAATGAGGAATGAGCAGTTCTTC. This sequence encodes CAISESGTSGTMRNEQFF. The V call is TRBV10-3, the J call TRBJ2-1; 13 nucleotides match TRBD2. The trim removed 0 bases at V and 7 bases at J, leaving 9 bases unmatched. The CDR3 extends over 18 amino acids. Per germline, CDR1 ENHRY and CDR2 SYGVKD.

In DNA, the CDR3 is TGTGCCAGCAGGACCCCAGGGGGGCAGGGGGATGATGGCTACACCTTC. Translating gives CASRTPGGQGDDGYTF. The chain links TRBV25-1 to TRBJ1-2; 7 nucleotides align to TRBD1. The germline gives CDR1 MGHDK, CDR2 SYGVNS. V was clipped by 6 bases and J by 6 bases; unmatched bases: 16. CDR3 length: 16 amino acids.

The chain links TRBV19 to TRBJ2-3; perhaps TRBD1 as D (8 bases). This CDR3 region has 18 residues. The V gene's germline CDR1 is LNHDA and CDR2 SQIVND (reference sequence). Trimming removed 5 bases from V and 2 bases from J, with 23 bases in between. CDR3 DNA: TGTGCCAGTAGTCCCAGGGGACAGGCGGGGGTCCCCACAGATACGCAGTATTTT. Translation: CASSPRGQAGVPTDTQYF.

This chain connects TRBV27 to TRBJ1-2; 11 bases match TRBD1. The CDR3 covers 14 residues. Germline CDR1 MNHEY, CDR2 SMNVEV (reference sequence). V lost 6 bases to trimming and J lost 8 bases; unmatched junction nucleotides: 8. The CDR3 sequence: CASSGEGTGGGYTF. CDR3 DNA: TGTGCCAGCAGCGGGGAAGGGACAGGGGGAGGCTACACCTTC.

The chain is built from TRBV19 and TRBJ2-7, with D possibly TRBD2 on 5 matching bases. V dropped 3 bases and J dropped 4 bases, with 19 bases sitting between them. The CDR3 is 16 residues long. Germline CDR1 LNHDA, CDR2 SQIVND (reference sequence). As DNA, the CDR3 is TGTGCCAGTAGTATGATAGACCCCCCAGGACTTTACGAGCAGTACTTC. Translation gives CASSMIDPPGLYEQYF. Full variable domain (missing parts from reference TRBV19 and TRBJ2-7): DGGITQSPKYLFRKEGQNVTLSCEQNLNHDAMYWYRQDPGQGLRLIYYSQIVNDFQKGDIAEGYSVSREKKESFPLTVTSAQKNPTAFYLCASSMIDPPGLYEQYFGPGTRLTVT.

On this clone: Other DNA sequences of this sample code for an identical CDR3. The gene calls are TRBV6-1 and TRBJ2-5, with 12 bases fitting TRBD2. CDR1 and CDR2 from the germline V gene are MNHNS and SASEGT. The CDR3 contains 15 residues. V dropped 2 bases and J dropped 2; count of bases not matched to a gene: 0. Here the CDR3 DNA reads TGTGCCAGCAGTGAACTAGCGGGGGGGCAAGAGACCCAGTACTTC. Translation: CASSELAGGQETQYF.

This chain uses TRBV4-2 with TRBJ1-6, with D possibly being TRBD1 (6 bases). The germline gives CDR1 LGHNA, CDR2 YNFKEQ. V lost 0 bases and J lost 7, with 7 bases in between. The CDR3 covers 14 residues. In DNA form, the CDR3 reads TGTGCCAGCAGCCAAGACGACAGGAATTCACCCCTCCACTTT. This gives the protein CASSQDDRNSPLHF.

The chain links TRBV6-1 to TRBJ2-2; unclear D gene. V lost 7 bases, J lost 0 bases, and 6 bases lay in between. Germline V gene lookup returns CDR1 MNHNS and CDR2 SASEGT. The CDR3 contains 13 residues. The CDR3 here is CASMSPNTGELFF. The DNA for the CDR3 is TGTGCCAGCATGAGTCCGAACACCGGGGAGCTGTTTTTT.

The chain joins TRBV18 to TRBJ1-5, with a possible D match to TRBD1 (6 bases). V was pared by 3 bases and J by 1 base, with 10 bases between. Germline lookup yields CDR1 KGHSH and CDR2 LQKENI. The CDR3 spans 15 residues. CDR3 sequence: CASSPGQGSNQPQHF. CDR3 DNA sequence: TGTGCCAGCTCACCTGGGCAGGGGAGCAATCAGCCCCAGCATTTT.